The 17 T cell receptor beta chains presented below share a single source sample, sequenced in a study of blood T cell repertoires in COVID-19. TCRdb's copy holds only in-frame clones and misses some; the assay was immunoSEQ multiplex PCR. The repertoire includes 97,000 or so clones, over 75% of them detected once, and less than 2% sits in the top ten. Sequencing was performed on peripheral blood. The receptors stem from a man aged 60-69 years with acute or convalescent COVID-19.

The DNA of the CDR3 is TGTGCCAGCAGCTTAGTTAGGGACAACTACGAGCAGTACTTC. Protein sequence: CASSLVRDNYEQYF. The chain couples TRBV7-9 to TRBJ2-7; D may be TRBD1 (6 bases). V lost 1 base and J 3 bases, leaving 10 bases between the germline ends. The CDR3 has 14 amino acids. Germline CDR1 reads SEHNR; CDR2 reads FQNEAQ (reference sequence).

This chain connects TRBV30 to TRBJ1-4; 11 bases match TRBD1. The CDR3 spans 14 residues. V shed 1 base and J 7 bases; nucleotides not matched to a gene: 2. Germline CDR1 GTSNPN, CDR2 SVGIG (reference sequence). This chain's CDR3 is CAWSDGTGGEKLFF. In DNA, the CDR3 is TGTGCCTGGAGTGATGGGACAGGGGGTGAAAAACTGTTTTTT.

This clone appeared once. The chain employs TRBV6-6 and TRBJ2-1; tentatively, D is TRBD2 (5 bases). CDR3 size: 15 residues. Germline values: CDR1 MNHNY, CDR2 SVGAGI (reference sequence). V lost 6 bases to trimming and J lost 4 bases, with 16 bases between them. The CDR3 spells CASSPSGYSYNEQFF. The CDR3 DNA reads TGTGCCAGCAGCCCCTCGGGGTATTCTTACAATGAGCAGTTCTTC.

The J gene is TRBJ2-7, the V gene TRBV5-4; TRBD1 agrees at 7 bases. Losses at the gene ends were 3 bases for V and 0 bases for J; bases not matched to a gene: 6. The CDR3 has 15 amino acids. The V gene's germline CDR1 is SGHNT and CDR2 YYREEE (reference sequence). The DNA of the CDR3 is TGTGCCAGCAGCTCCGACAGGGACAGCTCCTACGAGCAGTACGTC. Protein product: CASSSDRDSSYEQYV.

The chain combines TRBV10-3 with TRBJ1-1, with a possible D match to TRBD1 (6 bases). The CDR3 runs 18 residues. Germline CDR1 ENHRY, CDR2 SYGVKD. Trimming pared 0 bases from V and 0 bases from J, leaving 17 bases between. CDR3 protein: CAISESGQQGTLNTEAFF. The CDR3 DNA sequence: TGTGCCATCAGTGAGTCGGGACAACAGGGCACTCTGAACACTGAAGCTTTCTTT.

The J gene is TRBJ1-1, the V gene TRBV11-3; D call uncertain. This CDR3 contains 12 residues. The V gene lost 2 bases and the J gene lost 4 bases, with 5 bases spanning the gap. Germline values: CDR1 SGHNT, CDR2 YENEEA. In DNA, the CDR3 is TGTGCCAGCAGCTTATCGGGCACTGAAGCTTTCTTT. Protein: CASSLSGTEAFF.

This clone was detected once. The rearrangement joins TRBV4-1 to TRBJ1-2; no firm D call. CDR1 is MGHRA, CDR2 YSYEKL, per germline. There are 14 residues in the CDR3. Trimming shortened V by 2 bases and J by 6 bases, and 13 bases separated the two germline ends. Written as DNA, the CDR3 is TGCGCCAGCAGCCAACTCACCTACTCTAATGGCTACACCTTC. Residues: CASSQLTYSNGYTF.

This rearrangement joins TRBV20-1 to TRBJ1-2; the D gene is possibly TRBD1 (5 bases). CDR3 length equals 11 residues. Per the germline V gene, CDR1 is DFQATT and CDR2 is SNEGSKA (reference sequence). Trimming took 3 bases from V and 9 from J, leaving 11 bases between them. CDR3 nucleotide sequence: TGCAGTGCTAGGCGCCAGGGTAGCTACACCTTC. Translation: CSARRQGSYTF.

The CDR3 coding sequence is TGTGCCAGCAGCTTCGACAGTGCGAACACCGGGGAGCTGTTTTTT. Translating gives CASSFDSANTGELFF. The chain recombines TRBV11-3 with TRBJ2-2, with D tentatively TRBD1 (5 bases). CDR1 and CDR2 (germline): SGHNT, YENEEA. The ends were cut back, 3 bases at V and 0 bases at J, with 8 bases in the middle. This CDR3 region has 15 residues. Filled out from reference TRBV11-3 and TRBJ2-2, the complete variable domain reads EAGVVQSPRYKIIEKKQPVAFWCNPISGHNTLYWYLQNLGQGPELLIRYENEEAVDDSQLPKDRFSAERLKGVDSTLKIQPAELGDSAVYLCASSFDSANTGELFFGEGSRLTVL.

The chain couples TRBV3-1 (or the pseudogene TRBV3-2) to TRBJ1-4, with a weak D call TRBD1 (5 bases). Germline V lookup: CDR1 LGHDT, CDR2 YNNKEL (reference sequence). The CDR3 runs 17 residues. The ends were cut back, 2 bases at V and 7 bases at J, with 20 bases in the middle. The chain's CDR3 is CASSQPSGRGGGEKLFF. Written as DNA, the CDR3 is TGTGCCAGCAGCCAACCCAGCGGGAGGGGCGGGGGTGAAAAACTGTTTTTT.

The chain carries TRBV7-2 and TRBJ2-2, with D perhaps TRBD2 (5 bases). Between the trimmed V and J ends, which lost 5 bases and 4 bases, there was a span of 11 bases. Per the germline V gene, CDR1 is SGHTA and CDR2 is FQGNSA. The length of the CDR3 is 14 residues. The CDR3 spells CASSPLASTGELFF. The CDR3 DNA is TGTGCCAGCAGCCCCCTAGCTTCCACCGGGGAGCTGTTTTTT.

This clone is categorized as medium-sized (0.01 to 0.1%). This chain uses TRBV19 with TRBJ1-6, with TRBD1 identical over 10 bases. V lost 5 bases, J lost 9 bases, and 7 bases stayed unmatched. Germline CDR1 reads LNHDA; CDR2 reads SQIVND (reference sequence). The CDR3 length is 15 residues. CDR3 DNA: TGTGCCAGTAGTGTCTCGGGACAGGGGCTTTCACCCCTCCACTTT. Amino acid sequence: CASSVSGQGLSPLHF.

This chain uses TRBV7-2 with TRBJ1-3; 9 bases match TRBD1. Per germline, CDR1 SGHTA and CDR2 FQGNSA. The CDR3 has 17 amino acids. J gave up 1 base and V 3 bases, and 7 bases lay outside the gene matches. CDR3 region: CASSLRQGEFSGNTIYF. In DNA, the CDR3 is TGTGCCAGCAGCTTGAGACAGGGGGAATTTTCTGGAAACACCATATATTTT.

The J gene is TRBJ1-2, the V gene TRBV11-2; D is undetermined. The V gene's germline CDR1 is SGHAT and CDR2 FQNNGV. This CDR3 is 14 amino acids long. V lost 5 bases, J lost 0 bases, and 10 bases lay in between. The CDR3 coding sequence is TGTGCCAGCAGCCGAGGCAGAGCTAACTATGGCTACACCTTC. Translation gives CASSRGRANYGYTF.

The chain employs TRBV30 and TRBJ2-3, with TRBD2 matching over 13 bases. Trimming removed 4 bases from V and 4 bases from J; junction bases left unmatched: 8. The CDR3 covers 16 residues. From germline, CDR1 is GTSNPN and CDR2 SVGIG (reference sequence). CDR3 DNA: TGTGCCTGGACTCCGGGACTAGCGGGGTACTCAGATACGCAGTATTTT. Amino acids: CAWTPGLAGYSDTQYF. The whole variable domain, remainder taken from reference TRBV30 and TRBJ2-3, is SQTIHQWPATLVQPVGSPLSLECTVEGTSNPNLYWYRQAAGRGLQLLFYSVGIGQISSEVPQNLSASRPQDRQFILSSKKLLLSDSGFYLCAWTPGLAGYSDTQYFGPGTRLTVL.

V usage is TRBV2 and J usage is TRBJ1-5; 7 bases align to TRBD1. The trim removed 4 bases at V and 10 bases at J, leaving 7 bases unmatched. The CDR3 is 13 amino acids. Germline V CDR1 and CDR2: SNHLY, FYNNEI. The DNA for the CDR3 is TGTGCCAGCAGTGTGGAGGGGGCGCGACCCCAGCATTTT. Its translation: CASSVEGARPQHF.

The count of this clone is one. This sequence joins TRBV29-1 and TRBJ1-1, with 7 positions matching TRBD1. The germline gives CDR1 SQVTM, CDR2 ANQGSEA. The CDR3 length is 13 residues. V was pared by 7 bases and J by 1 base, with 6 bases of the junction left unmatched. The CDR3: CSAQGQSNTEAFF. In DNA form, the CDR3 reads TGCAGCGCCCAGGGACAGTCGAACACTGAAGCTTTCTTT.